The TCR beta chain described here comes from a study of blood T cell repertoires in COVID-19. Study details: Whether acute or convalescent, the COVID-19 samples came from the United States, Italy and Spain. Sources were T cells, B-cell-depleted T cells, or PBMCs; the material itself was cDNA or gDNA.

In the authors' methods: Using reference gene primer amplification, nucleated cell counts were estimated. Clones were sequenced by immunoSEQ multiplex PCR, and TCRdb holds only the in-frame ones, with some missing. That table is the source of V, J and clone size, and D and trimming were worked out from the DNA. The sample lists about 74,000 clones; roughly 70% were seen once. The germline V and J ends were trimmed by 0 bases and 0 bases, with 12 bases remaining between them. Germline-derived CDR1 and CDR2 are SGDLS and YYNGEE. The CDR3 length is 16 residues. The receptor was isolated from a man aged 65 to 79 with acute or convalescent COVID-19. Input material: peripheral blood. This chain connects TRBV9 to TRBJ1-1; D unresolved. CDR3 protein: CASSVDGGAMNTEAFF. CDR3 DNA: TGTGCCAGCAGCGTAGACGGCGGAGCCATGAACACTGAAGCTTTCTTT.